A selection of T cell receptor beta chains follows, all from one sample in a study of vaccination effects on CD4 cells after COVID-19. Antigens for these TCRs are unknown. Only in-frame clones appear in the TCRdb table, and some are missing; sequencing was by immunoSEQ multiplex PCR. Here the sample spans roughly 75,000 clones, roughly 78% being singletons. Sequenced here: CD4+ T cells from PBMCs cultured with HCoV-OC43 spike peptides, sampled before COVID-19 vaccination. The origin of the receptors is a human donor who received a COVID-19 vaccine. Both conserved end residues are part of each CDR3. A D gene is named only where the DNA matches it firmly. For some rows the clone size is stated as once, few or many, or as a class when expanded; others skip it.

d_call j_call v_call clone_size cdr3_nt cdr3_aa
TRBD1 TRBJ2-2 TRBV28 NA TGTGCCATCACCAAAGGGGGACAGATCACCGGGGAGCTGTTTTTT CAITKGGQITGELFF
TRBD1 TRBJ2-3 TRBV19 NA TGTGCCAGTAGTTCCCGGACAGGGATCACAGATACGCAGTATTTT CASSSRTGITDTQYF
NA TRBJ2-1 TRBV4-1 NA TGCGCCAGCAGCCAAGACAGGGGTCGGGTGAAGTTCTTC CASSQDRGRVKFF
NA TRBJ1-6 TRBV30 NA TGTGCCTGGAGTGGGGGTTGGGATAATTCACCCCTCCACTTT CAWSGGWDNSPLHF
TRBD2 TRBJ2-3 TRBV3-1/TRBV3-2 NA TGTGCCAGCAGCCAAGATCATAGCGGGGAGGGGCAGTATTTT CASSQDHSGEGQYF
NA TRBJ2-5 TRBV19 NA TGTGCCAGTGGGCACAGGGAAGGGGAGACCCAGTACTTC CASGHREGETQYF
TRBD1 TRBJ1-3 TRBV9 NA TGTGCCAGCAGCCCCCGTGAGAGGACAGGGGAAAACACCATATATTTT CASSPRERTGENTIYF
NA TRBJ1-6 TRBV5-5 NA TGTGCCAGCAGCCTGGGAAGCTCCTATAATTCACCCCTCCACTTT CASSLGSSYNSPLHF
NA TRBJ2-3 TRBV24-1 NA TGTGCCACCAGTGACGCAACAGGGGGGGCCACAGATACGCAGTATTTT CATSDATGGATDTQYF
NA TRBJ1-2 TRBV12-3/TRBV12-4 once TGTGCCAGCAGTCGCCTGTTTGGCTACACCTTC CASSRLFGYTF
NA TRBJ1-2 TRBV6-6 NA TGTGCCAGCAGTAAAAGACAGGCGCGGGACTTTGGCTACACCTTC CASSKRQARDFGYTF
NA TRBJ1-2 TRBV30 NA TGTGCCTGGAGGCCTACGGCCGGGGGGCATGGCTACACCTTC CAWRPTAGGHGYTF
TRBD1 TRBJ2-5 TRBV2 once TGTGCCAGCAGTGAAGGCTACCACCGGGACAGGGAAGAGACCCAGTACTTC CASSEGYHRDREETQYF
TRBD1 TRBJ1-5 TRBV5-6 NA TGTGCCAGCAGCATTCGGACAGGGCAGGGTCAGCCCCAGCATTTT CASSIRTGQGQPQHF
NA TRBJ1-1 TRBV6-5 NA TGTGCCAGTCACTCGGGACCTGGAAGGTACACTGAAGCTTTCTTT CASHSGPGRYTEAFF
NA TRBJ2-5 TRBV9 few TGTGCCAGCAGCATGCGTGGGCAAGAGACCCAGTACTTC CASSMRGQETQYF
NA TRBJ1-1 TRBV30 NA TGTGCCTGGAGTAAAGGCCCCTGGGGGAACACTGAAGCTTTCTTT CAWSKGPWGNTEAFF
TRBD1 TRBJ1-1 TRBV9 NA TGTGCCAGCAGCGCAGCCGGGACAGCGAACACTGAAGCTTTCTTT CASSAAGTANTEAFF
NA TRBJ1-1 TRBV11-2 NA TGTGCCAGCAGCTCCCGGGGTTTGGGGGCCACGAACACTGAAGCTTTCTTT CASSSRGLGATNTEAFF
NA TRBJ1-2 TRBV30 NA TGTGCCTGGAGTAAGAGCCCGAACTATGGCTACACCTTC CAWSKSPNYGYTF
NA TRBJ1-2 TRBV18 NA TGTGCCAGCTCACCATCATGGCAGGGAGACGGCTACACCTTC CASSPSWQGDGYTF
NA TRBJ2-5 TRBV20-1 NA TGCAGTGCTAGTCCGAGTACCCAACAAGAGACCCAGTACTTC CSASPSTQQETQYF
NA TRBJ2-5 TRBV3-1/TRBV3-2 few TGTGCCAGCAGCCAAGATCGGGAGACCCAGTACTTC CASSQDRETQYF
NA TRBJ2-5 TRBV28 NA TGTGCCAGCGGACGGGGGGCCTTCCAAGAGACCCAGTACTTC CASGRGAFQETQYF
NA TRBJ2-2 TRBV15 NA TGTGCCACCAGCATCCGAGAGGACGGGGAGCTGTTTTTT CATSIREDGELFF
TRBD2 TRBJ2-1 TRBV5-1 NA TGCGCCAGCAGCTTGCTAGCGGGATCCTACAATGAGCAGTTCTTC CASSLLAGSYNEQFF
TRBD2 TRBJ2-5 TRBV7-9 few TGTGCCAGCAGCTCCCGCCCGGGGGGCCAAGAGACCCAGTACTTC CASSSRPGGQETQYF
NA TRBJ2-2 TRBV19 NA TGTGCCACCCTGACGCCGAACACCGGGGAGCTGTTTTTT CATLTPNTGELFF
NA TRBJ1-1 TRBV7-2 NA TGTGCCAGCAGCTTAGGCGGGGCGAGGGTGACTGAAGCTTTCTTT CASSLGGARVTEAFF
NA TRBJ1-2 TRBV2 once TGTGCCAGCAGCAATCCGGGACAATTGAATGGCTACACCTTC CASSNPGQLNGYTF
NA TRBJ2-3 TRBV3-1/TRBV3-2 NA TGTGCCAGCAGCCAAGGGCCTACAGATACGCAGTATTTT CASSQGPTDTQYF
NA TRBJ2-4 TRBV18 NA TGTGCCAGCTCACCAGACTCCGGCTTAAAAAACATTCAGTACTTC CASSPDSGLKNIQYF
NA TRBJ2-3 TRBV18 NA TGTGCCAGCTCACCTTCTAAAGGAAGGGCGCAGTATTTT CASSPSKGRAQYF
NA TRBJ2-2 TRBV28 NA TGTGCCACCAACCGGGACATCGAAGGGACCGGGGAGCTGTTTTTT CATNRDIEGTGELFF
NA TRBJ1-1 TRBV4-3 NA TGCGCCAGCAGCCAAGATGAGGGGTATCAAGCTTTCTTT CASSQDEGYQAFF
NA TRBJ1-5 TRBV5-1 NA TGCGCCAGCAGCTTTGGGAACAGCAATCAGCCCCAGCATTTT CASSFGNSNQPQHF
NA TRBJ2-3 TRBV7-7 NA TGTGCCAGCAGCTTATCCCCGGAGCGCGGGGATACGCAGTATTTT CASSLSPERGDTQYF
NA TRBJ1-1 TRBV5-4 few TGTGCCAGCAGCCAACCTCGGCGGATCGATGTTATGGACACTGAAGCTTTCTTT CASSQPRRIDVMDTEAFF
NA TRBJ1-3 TRBV7-6 NA TGTGCCAGCAGCTTGTCTGGTTCTGGAAACACCATATATTTT CASSLSGSGNTIYF
NA TRBJ2-3 TRBV20-1 NA TGCAGTGCTAGTCGGGGCGGGGGCGCCACAGATACGCAGTATTTT CSASRGGGATDTQYF
NA TRBJ2-3 TRBV24-1 NA TGTGCCACCAAGGGGGGAATCAGCACAGATACGCAGTATTTT CATKGGISTDTQYF
TRBD1 TRBJ1-2 TRBV6-1 NA TGTGCCAGCAGTGAAGAGGACAGGGGTTATGGCTACACCTTC CASSEEDRGYGYTF
NA TRBJ2-2 TRBV11-2 few TGTGCCAGCCTCTACCCCGGGGTATGGCGGACCGGGGAGCTGTTTTTT CASLYPGVWRTGELFF
TRBD1 TRBJ2-5 TRBV7-3 NA TGTGCCAGCAGCTCCTCAGGGGGCCGGGAGACCCAGTACTTC CASSSSGGRETQYF
NA TRBJ1-4 TRBV6-5 NA TGTGCCAGCAGCCCAGAGAATGAAAAACTGTTTTTT CASSPENEKLFF
NA TRBJ1-5 TRBV5-5 few TGTGCCAGCAGCTTTTTGGGGGGGGATAGCAATCAGCCCCAGCATTTT CASSFLGGDSNQPQHF
NA TRBJ1-2 TRBV5-1 NA TGCGCCAGCAGCTTGGGGACCGAAAACTATGGCTACACCTTC CASSLGTENYGYTF
NA TRBJ1-1 TRBV6-5 NA TGTGCCATTAGGAGGAGTACTGAAGCTTTCTTT CAIRRSTEAFF
TRBD2 TRBJ2-3 TRBV2 NA TGTGCCAGCAGTGAGACTAGCGGGCGTTTTGATACGCAGTATTTT CASSETSGRFDTQYF
NA TRBJ2-1 TRBV3-1/TRBV3-2 once TGTGCCAGCAGCCAAATCAGCTACAATGAGCAGTTCTTC CASSQISYNEQFF
TRBD1 TRBJ1-1 TRBV7-3 few TGTGCCAGCAGCTTAACGCCACTCGGACAGGGTAACACTGAAGCTTTCTTT CASSLTPLGQGNTEAFF
TRBD1 TRBJ1-2 TRBV30 NA TGTGCCTGGAGGGAGACAGGGAGCTATGGCTACACCTTC CAWRETGSYGYTF